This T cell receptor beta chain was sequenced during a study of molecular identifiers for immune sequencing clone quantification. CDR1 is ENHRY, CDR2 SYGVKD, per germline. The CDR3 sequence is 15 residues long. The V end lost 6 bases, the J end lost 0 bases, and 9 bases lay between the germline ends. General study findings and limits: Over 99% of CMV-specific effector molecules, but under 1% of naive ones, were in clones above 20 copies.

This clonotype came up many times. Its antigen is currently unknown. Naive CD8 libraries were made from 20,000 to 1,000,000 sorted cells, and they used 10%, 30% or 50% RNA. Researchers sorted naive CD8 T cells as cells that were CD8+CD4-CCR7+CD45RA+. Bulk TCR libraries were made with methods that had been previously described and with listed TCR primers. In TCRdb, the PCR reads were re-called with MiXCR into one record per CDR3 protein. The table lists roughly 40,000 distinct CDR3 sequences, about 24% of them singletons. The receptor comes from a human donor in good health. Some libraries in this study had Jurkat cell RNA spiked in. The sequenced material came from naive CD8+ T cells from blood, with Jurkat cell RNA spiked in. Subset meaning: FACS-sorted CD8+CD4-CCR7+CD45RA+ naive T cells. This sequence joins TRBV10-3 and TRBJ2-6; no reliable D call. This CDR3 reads CAIRDPGSGANVLTF. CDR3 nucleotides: TGTGCCATCAGAGACCCGGGCTCTGGGGCCAACGTCCTGACTTTC.